This T cell receptor beta chain was recorded in a study of beta chain features in type 1 diabetes. General study findings and limits: VDJ junctions from patients with type 1 diabetes contained fewer insertions and more deletions.

What was sequenced were expressed TCRB transcripts, since all of the isolated RNA had been reverse transcribed. Assay used: immunoSEQ multiplex PCR; TCRdb lists only in-frame clones, some missing. The sample holds about 110,000 clones, 40% seen once. The CDR3 length is 15 residues. Germline CDR1 SGHRS, CDR2 YFSETQ. The trim removed 2 bases at V and 7 bases at J, leaving 10 bases unmatched. A word on this clone: What it binds is unknown.

Based on CD45RO/CCR7/CD25/CD127/CD95/CD27, CD4+ regulatory, stem cell-like memory, naive and central memory cells were sorted. V is TRBV5-1 and J is TRBJ2-7, with 9 bases that match TRBD1. This sequence was found in a woman in her late teens or twenties in good health. Specimen: stem cell memory CD4+ T cells from blood. The CDR3 region has the DNA TGCGCCAGCAGCTTTCTACAGGGGGCGTCGTGGGAGCAGTACTTC. As protein: CASSFLQGASWEQYF.